Each of the 23 T cell receptor beta chains below was sequenced from the same sample in a study of blood T cell repertoires in COVID-19. TCRdb's copy holds only in-frame clones and misses some; the assay was immunoSEQ multiplex PCR. The sample has a few hundred thousand clones, 87% seen once. The sequencing input was PBMCs or T cells enriched from blood (not recorded which). The receptors were sampled from a woman aged 25 to 39 who had recovered from COVID-19.

J is TRBJ1-2 and V is TRBV11-2; 8 positions agree with TRBD1. The germline gives CDR1 SGHAT, CDR2 FQNNGV. V dropped 5 bases and J dropped 8; count of bases not matched to a gene: 7. The CDR3 sequence is 13 residues long. The CDR3: CASSGLRQGGYTF. DNA of the CDR3: TGTGCCAGCAGCGGTCTGAGACAGGGGGGCTACACCTTC.

The chain links TRBV19 to TRBJ1-6; D unclear. The CDR3 sequence is 13 residues long. V was trimmed by 4 bases and J by 10 bases, leaving 11 bases between them. Germline CDR1 reads LNHDA; CDR2 reads SQIVND (reference sequence). The CDR3 protein is CASSTAQRSPLHF. The CDR3 nucleotides are TGTGCCAGTAGTACCGCCCAGCGCTCACCCCTCCACTTT.

The chain is built from TRBV9 and TRBJ1-3; perhaps TRBD1 as D (6 bases). Germline values: CDR1 SGDLS, CDR2 YYNGEE. Trimming left V 3 bases short and J 0 bases short, with 16 bases between. The CDR3 loop spans 17 amino acids. DNA of the CDR3: TGTGCCAGCAGCGGGACACAGGGCCTTCTCTCTGGAAACACCATATATTTT. It is translated as CASSGTQGLLSGNTIYF. The full variable domain, rest sourced from reference TRBV9 and TRBJ1-3, is DSGVTQTPKHLITATGQRVTLRCSPRSGDLSVYWYQQSLDQGLQFLIQYYNGEERAKGNILERFSAQQFPDLHSELNLSSLELGDSALYFCASSGTQGLLSGNTIYFGEGSWLTVV.

The chain links TRBV10-3 to TRBJ1-1; D remains ambiguous. The CDR3 spans 15 residues. Germline V lookup: CDR1 ENHRY, CDR2 SYGVKD. V was cut by 0 bases and J by 0 bases, with 8 bases left in between. CDR3 protein: CAISESAYMNTEAFF. The CDR3 DNA is TGTGCCATCAGTGAGTCAGCCTATATGAACACTGAAGCTTTCTTT.

Details on this clone: In the same sample, other DNA sequences code for this CDR3. This chain connects TRBV6-2 or TRBV6-3 to TRBJ1-2, with D possibly TRBD1 on 6 matching bases. The CDR3 runs to 13 residues. The V gene lost 5 bases and the J gene lost 2 bases, with 9 bases spanning the gap. Germline V lookup: CDR1 MNHEY, CDR2 SVGEGT. The CDR3 reads CASSPDRNYGYTF. Written as DNA, the CDR3 is TGTGCCAGCAGTCCGGACAGAAACTATGGCTACACCTTC.

This chain uses TRBV6-2 or TRBV6-3 with TRBJ2-2; D is possibly TRBD1 (6 bases). CDR3 length equals 13 residues. CDR1 is MNHEY, CDR2 SVGEGT, per germline. Trimming took off 6 bases at V and 3 bases at J, with 8 bases between the two ends. The CDR3 nucleotides read TGTGCCAGCAGCCAGGGGTACACCGGGGAGCTGTTTTTT. This codes for CASSQGYTGELFF.

The V and J genes are TRBV12-3 or TRBV12-4 and TRBJ1-2, with D hard to call. This CDR3 is 13 amino acids long. Trimming left V 0 bases short and J 8 bases short, with 10 bases between. CDR3 region: CASSLAGDGGYTF. The CDR3 region has the DNA TGTGCCAGCAGTTTAGCCGGGGATGGGGGCTACACCTTC.

The chain employs TRBV3-1 (or the pseudogene TRBV3-2) and TRBJ1-6; no reliable D call. V lost 2 bases and J 14 bases, leaving 10 bases between the germline ends. Germline CDR1 is LGHDT and CDR2 is YNNKEL (reference sequence). The CDR3 loop spans 12 amino acids. CDR3 amino acids: CASSQLPMSLHF. The CDR3 nucleotides are TGTGCCAGCAGCCAACTGCCTATGTCCCTCCACTTT.

The CDR3 nucleotides are TGTGCCAGCAGTTTAGTGTACGGCACTGAAGCTTTCTTT. It codes for CASSLVYGTEAFF. The rearrangement joins TRBV28 to TRBJ1-1; no definite D call. Germline loops: CDR1 MDHEN, CDR2 SYDVKM. Trimming took off 2 bases at V and 4 bases at J, with 8 bases between the two ends. This CDR3 has 13 amino acids.

This clone was detected only once. J is TRBJ1-2 and V is TRBV29-1, with D unresolved. The CDR3 contains 12 residues. CDR1 SQVTM and CDR2 ANQGSEA come from the germline V gene. V dropped 6 bases and J dropped 2 bases, with 10 bases sitting between them. The CDR3 DNA reads as TGCAGCGTCTGGACTGGAAACTATGGCTACACCTTC. Translation gives CSVWTGNYGYTF.

This chain joins TRBV7-2 and TRBJ1-1; 7 bases agree with TRBD1. Germline assignment: CDR1 SGHTA and CDR2 FQGNSA. The trim removed 5 bases at V and 4 bases at J, leaving 10 bases unmatched. CDR3 length equals 15 residues. CDR3 coding DNA: TGTGCCAGCAGCACGTCACAGGGGTTTGGCACTGAAGCTTTCTTT. Protein sequence: CASSTSQGFGTEAFF.

The chain recombines TRBV9 with TRBJ2-5; 7 bases fit TRBD2. CDR3 length: 19 amino acids. Looked up from germline, CDR1 is SGDLS and CDR2 is YYNGEE. The trim removed 0 bases at V and 0 bases at J, leaving 14 bases unmatched. CDR3 bases: TGTGCCAGCAGCGTAGGTCCAGGGCCCATCGGGGGGTACCAAGAGACCCAGTACTTC. It encodes CASSVGPGPIGGYQETQYF.

The V and J genes are TRBV9 and TRBJ1-5; 11 bases line up with TRBD1. From germline, CDR1 is SGDLS and CDR2 YYNGEE. V lost 3 bases, J lost 7 bases, and 3 bases stayed unmatched. The CDR3 spans 14 residues. CDR3 amino acids: CASSEGTGGQPQHF. The CDR3 nucleotides read TGTGCCAGCAGCGAGGGGACAGGGGGGCAGCCCCAGCATTTT. Filled out from reference TRBV9 and TRBJ1-5, the complete variable domain reads DSGVTQTPKHLITATGQRVTLRCSPRSGDLSVYWYQQSLDQGLQFLIQYYNGEERAKGNILERFSAQQFPDLHSELNLSSLELGDSALYFCASSEGTGGQPQHFGDGTRLSIL.

In DNA form, the CDR3 reads TGTGCCAGCAGCCAAAACCAACAGGGGTCCCAAGAGACCCAGTACTTC. It specifies CASSQNQQGSQETQYF. The gene calls are TRBV4-2 and TRBJ2-5, with TRBD1 matching over 7 bases. The CDR3 spans 16 residues. Germline trimming cut 2 bases from V and 1 base from J; bases unmatched to any gene: 7. The germline V gene has CDR1 LGHNA and CDR2 YNFKEQ.

The V call is TRBV6-2 or TRBV6-3, the J call TRBJ1-2, with D possibly matching TRBD1 (5 bases). The CDR3 contains 13 residues. The germline V and J ends were trimmed by 6 bases and 4 bases, with 12 bases remaining between them. In germline, CDR1 is MNHEY, CDR2 SVGEGT. The CDR3 is CASSTRQSYGYTF. In DNA form, the CDR3 reads TGTGCCAGCAGCACCCGACAGAGCTATGGCTACACCTTC.

The rearrangement joins TRBV11-2 to TRBJ2-3; 8 bases fit TRBD2. Looked up from germline, CDR1 is SGHAT and CDR2 is FQNNGV. The CDR3 spans 16 residues. Unmatched junction bases numbered 6, after V lost 0 bases and J lost 4 bases. The CDR3 protein is CASSLDEGLGADTQYF. The CDR3 nucleotides read TGTGCCAGCAGCTTAGATGAGGGACTAGGTGCAGATACGCAGTATTTT.

The rearrangement links TRBV30 to TRBJ1-2; 7 bases are a match to TRBD1. Trimming removed 0 bases from V and 8 bases from J; junction bases left unmatched: 3. The CDR3 is 12 residues long. Germline CDR1 is GTSNPN and CDR2 is SVGIG (reference sequence). The CDR3 DNA is TGTGCCTGGAGTGTAGGACAGGTCGGCTACACCTTC. Amino acids: CAWSVGQVGYTF. The whole variable domain, remainder taken from reference TRBV30 and TRBJ1-2, is SQTIHQWPATLVQPVGSPLSLECTVEGTSNPNLYWYRQAAGRGLQLLFYSVGIGQISSEVPQNLSASRPQDRQFILSSKKLLLSDSGFYLCAWSVGQVGYTFGSGTRLTVV.

The CDR3 DNA is TGTGCCAGCAGCTTGGCCAGAGGGCAGGGGGTGAGAGAGACCCAGTACTTC. It codes for CASSLARGQGVRETQYF. The J gene is TRBJ2-5, the V gene TRBV5-6; 7 bases align to TRBD1. Germline V lookup: CDR1 SGHDT, CDR2 YYEEEE. With V trimmed by 0 bases and J by 4 bases, 12 bases remained unmatched. The CDR3 sequence is 17 residues long. The whole variable domain, remainder taken from reference TRBV5-6 and TRBJ2-5, is DAGVTQSPTHLIKTRGQQVTLRCSPKSGHDTVSWYQQALGQGPQFIFQYYEEEERQRGNFPDRFSGHQFPNYSSELNVNALLLGDSALYLCASSLARGQGVRETQYFGPGTRLLVL.

The V gene is TRBV29-1, the J gene TRBJ1-3; a weak D match, TRBD1 (6 bases). Germline V gene sequence: CDR1 SQVTM, CDR2 ANQGSEA. Trimming left V 8 bases short and J 3 bases short, with 11 bases between. The CDR3 is made up of 12 amino acids. The CDR3 reads CSHTGRGNTIYF. Here the CDR3 DNA reads TGCAGCCATACAGGGCGTGGAAACACCATATATTTT.

This sequence joins TRBV5-1 and TRBJ2-7; 7 bases align to TRBD1. Germline V lookup: CDR1 SGHRS, CDR2 YFSETQ. The CDR3 has 15 amino acids. V shed 3 bases and J 4 bases; nucleotides not matched to a gene: 10. The CDR3 nucleotides read TGCGCCAGCAGCTGGTTCTCCGGGACAGAATACGAGCAGTACTTC. Protein: CASSWFSGTEYEQYF.

V usage is TRBV6-5 and J usage is TRBJ2-7; tentative D call: TRBD1 (5 bases). V lost 6 bases and J lost 7, with 16 bases in between. The germline CDR1 and CDR2 sequences are MNHEY and SVGAGI. This CDR3 has 13 amino acids. The CDR3 sequence is CASRVQGTGEQYF. The CDR3 DNA follows: TGTGCCAGCAGGGTCCAGGGAACTGGGGAGCAGTACTTC.

A single count supports this clone. The J gene is TRBJ2-3, the V gene TRBV2; 8 nucleotides agree with TRBD1. The V and J ends lost 6 bases and 1 base, in that order; junction bases with no gene match: 6. This CDR3 is 15 amino acids long. From germline, CDR1 is SNHLY and CDR2 FYNNEI. CDR3 DNA sequence: TGTGCCAGCAGCCCGGACAGGGCCCGCACAGATACGCAGTATTTT. It yields the protein CASSPDRARTDTQYF.

This clone was counted between two and nine times. The V call is TRBV4-3, the J call TRBJ1-2; no reliable D call. The CDR3 has 14 amino acids. Per germline, CDR1 LGHNA and CDR2 YSLEER. V was trimmed by 1 base and J by 1 base, leaving 7 bases between them. CDR3 bases: TGCGCCAGCAGCCAAGCGGTTGGTAACTATGGCTACACCTTC. Its translation is CASSQAVGNYGYTF.